This record looks at one T cell receptor beta chain sequence and its context. Original processing methods: Amplification of reference gene primers provided the estimated nucleated cell counts. TCRdb keeps only in-frame clones here, not all; method: immunoSEQ multiplex PCR. D and trimming come from the DNA, and the V and J calls and clone size come from that table. This table holds hundreds of thousands of clones, around 83% found once. CDR1 is LGHDT and CDR2 is YNNKEL in the germline V gene (reference sequence). Trimming removed 8 bases at V and 2 bases at J, with 11 bases between. This CDR3 has 13 residues. The sample belongs to a study of blood T cell repertoires in COVID-19. Overall study context: Sites in the United States, Italy and Spain provided acute and convalescent COVID-19 samples. T cells, B-cell-depleted T cells, or PBMCs supplied cDNA or gDNA.

This receptor was identified in a woman in her forties or fifties with acute or convalescent COVID-19. Material for sequencing was peripheral blood. The chain joins TRBV3-1 (or the pseudogene TRBV3-2) to TRBJ2-3; D possibly corresponds to TRBD2 (6 bases). This CDR3 is CASGKRVTDTQYF. CDR3 nucleotides: TGTGCCAGCGGGAAGCGGGTCACAGATACGCAGTATTTT.